The next 11 T cell receptor beta chains were all read from a single sample in a study of blood T cell repertoires in COVID-19. Method: immunoSEQ multiplex PCR; TCRdb's copy keeps in-frame clones and lacks some. The repertoire includes 140,000 to 150,000 clones, roughly 89% of them detected once, and 2.5% to 3% sits in the top ten. The sequencing input was peripheral blood. The receptor set was obtained from a man aged 55 to 69 with active or convalescent COVID-19.

J is TRBJ2-2 and V is TRBV25-1; 14 nucleotides agree with TRBD2. Germline V CDR1 and CDR2: MGHDK, SYGVNS. There are 14 residues in the CDR3. V lost 8 bases, J lost 5 bases, and 1 base stayed unmatched. This chain's CDR3 is CASGLAGGTGELFF. CDR3 DNA: TGTGCCAGCGGACTAGCGGGAGGTACCGGGGAGCTGTTTTTT.

J is TRBJ1-6 and V is TRBV7-2; no clear D gene. Germline loops: CDR1 SGHTA, CDR2 FQGNSA. The CDR3 consists of 13 residues. Trimming left V 5 bases short and J 7 bases short, with 9 bases between. CDR3 residues: CASSLAINSPLHF. CDR3 in DNA: TGTGCCAGCAGCCTTGCGATCAATTCACCCCTCCACTTT.

This clone has a single count. The V and J genes are TRBV29-1 and TRBJ2-1; TRBD2 aligns across 7 bases. J was trimmed by 4 bases and V by 3 bases; bases with no gene match: 6. The germline V gene encodes CDR1 SQVTM and CDR2 ANQGSEA. The CDR3 spans 14 residues. CDR3 in DNA: TGCAGCGTTGAGAAGGGACTATCGTACAATGAGCAGTTCTTC. Amino acid sequence: CSVEKGLSYNEQFF.

This chain connects TRBV7-2 to TRBJ2-7, with no clear D. V lost 1 base to trimming and J lost 3 bases, with 10 bases between them. This CDR3 has 14 residues. Per the germline V gene, CDR1 is SGHTA and CDR2 is FQGNSA. The CDR3 loop reads CASSLGLYNYEQYF. In DNA form, the CDR3 reads TGTGCCAGCAGCTTAGGCCTGTACAACTACGAGCAGTACTTC.

The genes are TRBV7-2 and TRBJ1-4; 7 nucleotides line up with TRBD1. CDR3 size: 13 residues. Germline assignment: CDR1 SGHTA and CDR2 FQGNSA. Germline trimming cut 5 bases from V and 8 bases from J; bases unmatched to any gene: 5. For the CDR3, the DNA is TGTGCCAGCAGCCGACAGGGCTCCGAAAAACTGTTTTTT. Translating it yields CASSRQGSEKLFF.

The chain is built from TRBV5-1 and TRBJ1-1, with a tentative D call TRBD1 (5 bases). The ends were cut back, 1 base at V and 0 bases at J, with 19 bases in the middle. The CDR3 covers 18 residues. Per the germline V gene, CDR1 is SGHRS and CDR2 is YFSETQ. CDR3 region: CASSLWGLQGLMNTEAFF. CDR3 coding DNA: TGCGCCAGCAGCTTGTGGGGACTTCAAGGCCTCATGAACACTGAAGCTTTCTTT.

The chain carries TRBV4-3 and TRBJ2-2, with D possibly TRBD1 on 6 matching bases. Trimming pared 4 bases from V and 4 bases from J, leaving 10 bases between. Germline loops: CDR1 LGHNA, CDR2 YSLEER. The CDR3 contains 14 residues. The CDR3 loop reads CASSLQGATGELFF. The DNA for the CDR3 is TGCGCCAGCAGCCTACAGGGTGCCACCGGGGAGCTGTTTTTT.

The genes are TRBV6-2 or TRBV6-3 and TRBJ1-2, with D possibly being TRBD1 (5 bases). The ends were cut back, 5 bases at V and 5 bases at J, with 18 bases in the middle. There are 15 residues in the CDR3. Germline CDR1 MNHEY, CDR2 SVGEGT. Here the CDR3 DNA reads TGTGCCAGCAGTCACCGGGACCGCGGGATATATGGCTACACCTTC. Encoded protein: CASSHRDRGIYGYTF.

The chain carries TRBV7-6 and TRBJ1-5; D call uncertain. The germline V and J ends were trimmed by 4 bases and 3 bases, with 16 bases remaining between them. The germline CDR1 and CDR2 sequences are SGHVS and FNYEAQ. This CDR3 spans 16 amino acids. The CDR3 reads CASSYSADGINQPQHF. CDR3 nucleotide sequence: TGTGCCAGCAGCTATAGCGCGGACGGCATCAATCAGCCCCAGCATTTT.

This chain connects TRBV19 to TRBJ1-2, with D possibly being TRBD1 (5 bases). Trimming shortened V by 1 base and J by 7 bases, and 13 bases separated the two germline ends. CDR3 length: 14 amino acids. CDR1 and CDR2 from the germline V gene are LNHDA and SQIVND (reference sequence). CDR3 DNA sequence: TGTGCCAGTAGTATAGGTTGGGGCGCGGTTGGCTACACCTTC. This gives the protein CASSIGWGAVGYTF. Complete variable domain (other parts from reference TRBV19 and TRBJ1-2): DGGITQSPKYLFRKEGQNVTLSCEQNLNHDAMYWYRQDPGQGLRLIYYSQIVNDFQKGDIAEGYSVSREKKESFPLTVTSAQKNPTAFYLCASSIGWGAVGYTFGSGTRLTVV.

The rearrangement links TRBV6-5 to TRBJ1-2, with 8 bases lining up with TRBD1. V was clipped by 7 bases and J by 8 bases; unmatched bases: 12. The CDR3 is made up of 14 amino acids. The germline V gene encodes CDR1 MNHEY and CDR2 SVGAGI. CDR3 protein: CASTQPRTGRGYTF. In nucleotides, the CDR3 is TGTGCCAGCACCCAGCCGCGGACAGGGAGAGGCTACACCTTC.